The entry below describes one TCR beta chain. Antigen unknown. With the 5' RACE reads reprocessed, TCRdb shows one record per CDR3 protein and no DNA. This sample's table reports roughly 300,000 distinct CDR3 sequences. Germline CDR1 reads MGHDK; CDR2 reads SYGVNS. The CDR3 contains 14 residues. These data come from a study of monozygotic twins with inflammatory bowel disease. Study-level points and caveats: Compared with healthy twins, IBD patients shared fewer clonotypes with others, especially with disease activity.

This receptor was identified in a human donor with ulcerative colitis or Crohn's disease, or a healthy co-twin of an affected twin (not recorded which). V is TRBV25-1 and J is TRBJ1-6; absent DNA, TCRdb's TRBD1 call cannot be checked. Sequenced sample: blood. CDR3 residues: CASRVDSPNSPLHF.